The T cell receptor (beta chain) described here comes from a study of OX40 agonist ivuxolimab in advanced cancers. Background on the study: Three patients got partial responses; one had hepatocellular carcinoma and two had cutaneous melanoma.

The protocol was immunoSEQ multiplex PCR, while the TCRdb copy is restricted to in-frame clones and leaves out a portion. The sample gives tens of thousands of clones, more than 65% of which show up once; 5% to 6% is in the top ten. The CDR3 runs 13 residues. The germline V gene encodes CDR1 MGHRA and CDR2 YSYEKL. Trimming took off 5 bases at V and 5 bases at J, with 12 bases between the two ends. As concerns this clone: Its antigen is still unknown.

Study-level findings and limits: Among expanded peripheral T cells, antigen specificity went undetermined.

This receptor was taken from an adult with an advanced solid tumor such as melanoma, head and neck, liver or kidney cancer. The sample here was CD4+ or CD8+ T cells sorted from blood, taken in a trial of the OX40 agonist ivuxolimab. V usage is TRBV4-1 and J usage is TRBJ1-1, with TRBD1 as a possible D gene (6 bases). The CDR3: CASSSRGGTEAFF. The CDR3 DNA reads TGCGCCAGCAGCTCACGAGGGGGAACTGAAGCTTTCTTT.